A single sample gave rise to the 19 T cell receptor beta chains below, sequenced in a study of blood T cell repertoires in COVID-19. Measured with immunoSEQ multiplex PCR; TCRdb has only the in-frame clones, and not every one. The sample consists of approximately 180,000 clones, 82% of them appearing once. Specimen: peripheral blood. These receptors came from a woman aged 70 to 79 with acute or convalescent COVID-19.

In its sample, this clone was seen once. The V call is TRBV10-1, the J call TRBJ1-1; a weak D match, TRBD1 (6 bases). This CDR3 has 14 residues. V shed 2 bases and J shed 3 bases, with 10 bases lying between them. Germline V gene sequence: CDR1 WNHNN, CDR2 SYGVQD (reference sequence). The chain's CDR3 is CASSEQGPYTEAFF. As DNA, the CDR3 is TGCGCCAGCAGTGAGCAGGGGCCCTACACTGAAGCTTTCTTT.

As DNA, the CDR3 is TGTGCCAGCAGCTCACGGACAGGGAGCACCGGGGAGCTGTTTTTT. Translated, it gives CASSSRTGSTGELFF. This chain links TRBV7-3 with TRBJ2-2; TRBD1 matches at 8 bases. The CDR3 has 15 residues. Germline trimming cut 4 bases from V and 4 bases from J; bases unmatched to any gene: 5. The germline CDR1 and CDR2 sequences are SGHTA and FQGTGA.

The chain has TRBV5-4 and TRBJ2-3, with 8 bases that match TRBD2. CDR1 is SGHNT and CDR2 is YYREEE in the germline V gene (reference sequence). The CDR3 extends over 16 amino acids. Trimming removed 6 bases from V and 3 bases from J; junction bases left unmatched: 12. The CDR3 protein is CASNRGGGRGTDTQYF. The CDR3 DNA reads TGTGCCAGCAACCGGGGGGGCGGGCGTGGAACAGATACGCAGTATTTT.

The chain links TRBV4-1 to TRBJ2-3; D may be TRBD2 (7 bases). This CDR3 region has 17 residues. The V and J ends lost 0 bases and 2 bases respectively, with 15 bases between them. Per germline, CDR1 MGHRA and CDR2 YSYEKL. CDR3 nucleotide sequence: TGCGCCAGCAGCCAAGATGGCAGGCGGGGGCCCACAGATACGCAGTATTTT. Protein product: CASSQDGRRGPTDTQYF.

The V and J genes are TRBV30 and TRBJ1-3; D not certain. Per the germline V gene, CDR1 is GTSNPN and CDR2 is SVGIG (reference sequence). The CDR3 consists of 15 residues. V lost 4 bases to trimming and J lost 2 bases, with 15 bases between them. CDR3 nucleotides: TGTGCCTGGAATCGAGTCCCAGGAACTGGAAACACCATATATTTT. Residues: CAWNRVPGTGNTIYF.

The V call is TRBV6-1, the J call TRBJ1-3; D might be TRBD1 (6 bases). CDR1 and CDR2 from the germline V gene are MNHNS and SASEGT. V dropped 2 bases and J dropped 9 bases, with 14 bases sitting between them. This CDR3 has 14 amino acids. This CDR3 is CASSEFPQGSTIYF. For the CDR3, the DNA is TGTGCCAGCAGTGAATTCCCACAGGGTAGCACCATATATTTT.

This chain links TRBV5-1 with TRBJ2-5; 13 bases align to TRBD2. The ends lost 3 bases at V and 6 bases at J; junction bases unmatched: 5. Germline V CDR1 and CDR2: SGHRS, YFSETQ. The CDR3 contains 15 residues. CDR3 in DNA: TGCGCCAGCAGCTCCGGGACTAGCGGGGAGCAGACCCAGTACTTC. This sequence encodes CASSSGTSGEQTQYF. The whole variable domain, remainder taken from reference TRBV5-1 and TRBJ2-5, is KAGVTQTPRYLIKTRGQQVTLSCSPISGHRSVSWYQQTPGQGLQFLFEYFSETQRNKGNFPGRFSGRQFSNSRSEMNVSTLELGDSALYLCASSSGTSGEQTQYFGPGTRLLVL.

This chain uses TRBV4-1 with TRBJ2-3; 7 nucleotides line up with TRBD1. CDR1 and CDR2 from the germline V gene are MGHRA and YSYEKL. The CDR3 covers 16 residues. The J segment lost 2 bases and the V segment lost 2 bases, leaving 7 bases of the junction unmatched. The CDR3: CASSQLTGRTTDTQYF. The CDR3 nucleotides read TGCGCCAGCAGCCAACTGACAGGGCGGACCACAGATACGCAGTATTTT.

This chain links TRBV30 with TRBJ1-5, with a tentative D call TRBD1 (5 bases). There are 14 residues in the CDR3. Germline CDR1 is GTSNPN and CDR2 is SVGIG (reference sequence). Trimming removed 2 bases from V and 7 bases from J, with 15 bases in between. CDR3: CAWSPSGGYQPQHF. The DNA for the CDR3 is TGTGCCTGGAGTCCCTCTGGGGGGTACCAGCCCCAGCATTTT.

J is TRBJ2-1 and V is TRBV29-1; perhaps TRBD2 as D (5 bases). Germline V gene lookup returns CDR1 SQVTM and CDR2 ANQGSEA. CDR3 size: 15 residues. The germline V and J ends were trimmed by 7 bases and 7 bases, with 23 bases remaining between them. The CDR3 sequence is CSAARFYEGGNEQFF. As DNA, the CDR3 is TGCAGCGCGGCCCGCTTTTACGAGGGTGGGAATGAGCAGTTCTTC.

The chain uses TRBV30 and TRBJ2-7; 7 nucleotides align to TRBD1. With V trimmed by 0 bases and J by 1 base, 3 bases remained unmatched. The V gene's germline CDR1 is GTSNPN and CDR2 SVGIG (reference sequence). This CDR3 spans 14 amino acids. The CDR3 loop reads CAWSVGQRSYEQYF. For the CDR3, the DNA is TGTGCCTGGAGTGTGGGACAGCGGTCCTACGAGCAGTACTTC.

V usage is TRBV7-2 and J usage is TRBJ2-6; 7 bases fit TRBD1. The CDR3 has 17 residues. Germline V gene data show CDR1 as SGHTA and CDR2 as FQGNSA. V was clipped by 5 bases and J by 0 bases; unmatched bases: 7. The CDR3 bases are TGTGCCAGCAGCGATCGGACAGGCAGCTCTGGGGCCAACGTCCTGACTTTC. Amino acids: CASSDRTGSSGANVLTF. The full variable domain, rest sourced from reference TRBV7-2 and TRBJ2-6, is GAGVSQSPSNKVTEKGKDVELRCDPISGHTALYWYRQSLGQGLEFLIYFQGNSAPDKSGLPSDRFSAERTGGSVSTLTIQRTQQEDSAVYLCASSDRTGSSGANVLTFGAGSRLTVL.

The V call is TRBV7-2, the J call TRBJ2-7; D not resolved. The CDR3 is 15 residues long. Trimming removed 5 bases from V and 4 bases from J, with 18 bases in between. In germline, CDR1 is SGHTA, CDR2 FQGNSA. In DNA, the CDR3 is TGTGCCAGCAGCCCACACTGGGCAGGCCAGTACGAGCAGTACTTC. It yields the protein CASSPHWAGQYEQYF. Complete variable domain (other parts from reference TRBV7-2 and TRBJ2-7): GAGVSQSPSNKVTEKGKDVELRCDPISGHTALYWYRQSLGQGLEFLIYFQGNSAPDKSGLPSDRFSAERTGGSVSTLTIQRTQQEDSAVYLCASSPHWAGQYEQYFGPGTRLTVT.

The gene calls are TRBV9 and TRBJ2-2, with D possibly TRBD2 on 6 matching bases. Trimming shortened V by 0 bases and J by 7 bases, and 13 bases separated the two germline ends. From germline, CDR1 is SGDLS and CDR2 YYNGEE. This CDR3 has 15 amino acids. The CDR3 coding sequence is TGTGCCAGCAGCGTAGATTGGGGGGAAGGCGGGGAGCTGTTTTTT. Translated: CASSVDWGEGGELFF.

This rearrangement joins TRBV9 to TRBJ1-3; D is ambiguous. The V end lost 1 base, the J end lost 1 base, and 6 bases lay between the germline ends. Germline values: CDR1 SGDLS, CDR2 YYNGEE. This CDR3 contains 14 residues. This CDR3 reads CASSVYASGNTIYF. In DNA, the CDR3 is TGTGCCAGCAGCGTATACGCGTCTGGAAACACCATATATTTT.

This clone has more than one count but fewer than ten. CDR3 sequence: CASSTGIGRPTNEKLFF. In nucleotides, the CDR3 is TGTGCCAGCAGTACAGGTATCGGGAGGCCAACTAATGAAAAACTGTTTTTT. This sequence joins TRBV2 and TRBJ1-4; weak D call: TRBD1 (5 bases). The V end lost 5 bases, the J end lost 0 bases, and 16 bases lay between the germline ends. The CDR3 extends over 17 amino acids. Looked up from germline, CDR1 is SNHLY and CDR2 is FYNNEI.

The chain links TRBV6-5 to TRBJ2-7; 7 nucleotides align to TRBD1. Trimming cost V 7 bases and J 4 bases; bases outside gene matches: 13. The length of the CDR3 is 15 residues. Germline loops: CDR1 MNHEY, CDR2 SVGAGI. CDR3 loop: CASTHDRARIYEQYF. DNA of the CDR3: TGTGCCAGCACCCATGACAGGGCGAGAATTTACGAGCAGTACTTC.

The CDR3 reads CASSLGVGELFF. CDR3 DNA: TGTGCCAGCAGCCTCGGGGTCGGGGAGCTGTTTTTT. The chain recombines TRBV5-8 with TRBJ2-2; TRBD2 might be the D (5 bases). The CDR3 consists of 12 residues. Germline V lookup: CDR1 SGHTS, CDR2 YDEGEE. Trimming cost V 4 bases and J 7 bases, with 8 bases left between them. The whole variable domain, remainder taken from reference TRBV5-8 and TRBJ2-2, is EAGVTQSPTHLIKTRGQQATLRCSPISGHTSVYWYQQALGLGLQFLLWYDEGEERNRGNFPPRFSGRQFPNYSSELNVNALELEDSALYLCASSLGVGELFFGEGSRLTVL.

This clone is deemed large. The chain combines TRBV9 with TRBJ2-2, with a weak D call TRBD2 (6 bases). There are 13 residues in the CDR3. Deletions cut 4 bases from V and 7 bases from J, with 11 bases between. CDR1 SGDLS and CDR2 YYNGEE come from the germline V gene. In DNA form, the CDR3 reads TGTGCCAGCAGCCTCGGGGGTTTCGGGGAGCTGTTTTTT. Encoded protein: CASSLGGFGELFF.